The 28 T cell receptor beta chains given below trace back to one sample, sequenced in a study of blood T cell repertoires in COVID-19. The method was immunoSEQ multiplex PCR; TCRdb's version includes in-frame clones alone and lacks a portion of them. The sample gives about 230,000 clones, roughly 85% of which show up once; about 2.5% is in the top ten. The sample consisted of peripheral blood. The receptor source for this set is a woman in her 70s with active or convalescent COVID-19.

The V call is TRBV10-3, the J call TRBJ1-5, with TRBD1 matching over 8 bases. The trim removed 2 bases at V and 0 bases at J, leaving 9 bases unmatched. Germline V gene sequence: CDR1 ENHRY, CDR2 SYGVKD. The CDR3 spans 18 residues. The CDR3 spells CAISEGTGSDVSNQPQHF. CDR3 bases: TGTGCCATCAGTGAGGGGACAGGCTCCGATGTTAGCAATCAGCCCCAGCATTTT.

This clone was counted once. The V and J genes are TRBV3-1 (or the pseudogene TRBV3-2) and TRBJ2-4; 8 bases fit TRBD2. The trim removed 0 bases at V and 3 bases at J, leaving 7 bases unmatched. Germline values: CDR1 LGHDT, CDR2 YNNKEL (reference sequence). This CDR3 has 17 residues. The CDR3 bases are TGTGCCAGCAGCCAAGAGGCCAGCGGGAGTCTCAAAAACATTCAGTACTTC. Its translation is CASSQEASGSLKNIQYF.

CDR3 residues: CASSLEGSSDTQYF. CDR3 bases: TGCGCCAGCAGCTTGGAGGGGTCGTCAGATACGCAGTATTTT. The V and J genes are TRBV5-1 and TRBJ2-3, with a weak D call TRBD1 (5 bases). The CDR3 loop spans 14 amino acids. Trimming left V 0 bases short and J 4 bases short, with 9 bases between. Germline V gene sequence: CDR1 SGHRS, CDR2 YFSETQ.

This chain connects TRBV7-8 to TRBJ1-5; TRBD1 agrees at 9 bases. The J segment lost 5 bases and the V segment lost 1 base, leaving 6 bases of the junction unmatched. Germline assignment: CDR1 SGHVS and CDR2 FQNEAQ. The CDR3 length is 16 residues. The DNA of the CDR3 is TGTGCCAGCAGCTTAGGTGCACAGGGGGCTTATCAGCCCCAGCATTTT. It translates to CASSLGAQGAYQPQHF.

The rearrangement joins TRBV5-1 to TRBJ2-1, with 12 bases matching TRBD2. This CDR3 contains 18 residues. Germline V gives CDR1 SGHRS, CDR2 YFSETQ. The V and J ends lost 0 bases and 1 base, in that order; junction bases with no gene match: 5. CDR3 residues: CASSLGLAGVRSYNEQFF. The DNA of the CDR3 is TGCGCCAGCAGCTTGGGACTAGCGGGAGTGAGGTCCTACAATGAGCAGTTCTTC. The entire variable domain, with the rest obtained from reference TRBV5-1 and TRBJ2-1, is as follows: KAGVTQTPRYLIKTRGQQVTLSCSPISGHRSVSWYQQTPGQGLQFLFEYFSETQRNKGNFPGRFSGRQFSNSRSEMNVSTLELGDSALYLCASSLGLAGVRSYNEQFFGPGTRLTVL.

The gene calls are TRBV6-5 and TRBJ2-7; D may be TRBD2 (5 bases). The CDR3 runs 13 residues. From germline, CDR1 is MNHEY and CDR2 SVGAGI. V was trimmed by 11 bases and J by 0 bases, leaving 14 bases between them. Written as DNA, the CDR3 is TGTGCCCTCGAAGCGGAGAGCTCCTACGAGCAGTACTTC. Translating it yields CALEAESSYEQYF.

The V gene is TRBV2, the J gene TRBJ1-6, with 7 bases lining up with TRBD1. This CDR3 is built from 15 residues. Trimming took 4 bases from V and 4 from J; bases not matched to a gene: 4. Germline values: CDR1 SNHLY, CDR2 FYNNEI. CDR3 DNA: TGTGCCAGCAGTGGAACAGGGGCGTATAATTCACCCCTCCACTTT. This gives the protein CASSGTGAYNSPLHF.

V usage is TRBV6-4 and J usage is TRBJ1-2, with 7 bases fitting TRBD1. CDR3 length equals 13 residues. Germline V lookup: CDR1 MRHNA, CDR2 SNTAGT. Germline trimming cut 2 bases from V and 8 bases from J; bases unmatched to any gene: 5. This CDR3 reads CASSDGTELGYTF. The CDR3 DNA is TGTGCCAGCAGTGACGGGACAGAGCTCGGCTACACCTTC.

The chain recombines TRBV7-9 with TRBJ2-7, with a tentative D call TRBD2 (6 bases). V was trimmed by 7 bases and J by 3 bases, leaving 22 bases between them. The CDR3 is 16 amino acids. CDR1 is SEHNR, CDR2 FQNEAQ, per germline (reference sequence). DNA for the CDR3: TGTGCCAGCACCCCCGGGTGGGGGGAGGTCAGCTACGAGCAGTACTTC. Amino acid sequence: CASTPGWGEVSYEQYF.

The J gene is TRBJ2-2, the V gene TRBV6-2 or TRBV6-3; no clear D gene. V was trimmed by 6 bases and J by 7 bases, leaving 9 bases between them. Germline values: CDR1 MNHEY, CDR2 SVGEGT. The CDR3 is made up of 12 amino acids. The CDR3 bases are TGTGCCAGCAGCCTTACGGGCGGGGAGCTGTTTTTT. This gives the protein CASSLTGGELFF.

This CDR3 reads CASSPRAGEGTGELFF. CDR3 nucleotides: TGCGCCAGCAGCCCGCGGGCGGGAGAGGGCACCGGGGAGCTGTTTTTT. The V call is TRBV5-1, the J call TRBJ2-2, with 7 nucleotides matching TRBD2. The germline V gene has CDR1 SGHRS and CDR2 YFSETQ. This CDR3 is 16 amino acids long. The J segment lost 4 bases and the V segment lost 4 bases, leaving 10 bases of the junction unmatched. Based on the CDR3 plus reference TRBV5-1 and TRBJ2-2, the full variable domain is KAGVTQTPRYLIKTRGQQVTLSCSPISGHRSVSWYQQTPGQGLQFLFEYFSETQRNKGNFPGRFSGRQFSNSRSEMNVSTLELGDSALYLCASSPRAGEGTGELFFGEGSRLTVL.

This chain uses TRBV6-1 with TRBJ1-2; 7 nucleotides match TRBD1. V shed 4 bases and J 7 bases; nucleotides not matched to a gene: 15. The germline CDR1 and CDR2 sequences are MNHNS and SASEGT. CDR3 length: 16 residues. The CDR3 protein is CASSARQGSTVGGYTF. As DNA, the CDR3 is TGTGCCAGCAGTGCCCGACAGGGATCTACAGTTGGTGGCTACACCTTC.

The gene calls are TRBV5-1 and TRBJ1-1, with a tentative D call TRBD1 (6 bases). With 0 bases removed from V and 4 bases from J, the gap between germline ends came to 16 bases. The CDR3 is 16 residues long. Germline lookup yields CDR1 SGHRS and CDR2 YFSETQ. CDR3 amino acids: CASSLGGAQGSTEAFF. CDR3 nucleotides: TGCGCCAGCAGCTTGGGAGGTGCTCAGGGGAGCACTGAAGCTTTCTTT.

This clone was seen a handful of times. The chain links TRBV5-1 to TRBJ1-5, with 8 bases fitting TRBD1. The CDR3 extends over 15 amino acids. Germline V gene sequence: CDR1 SGHRS, CDR2 YFSETQ. The V and J ends lost 1 base and 4 bases, in that order; junction bases with no gene match: 4. The CDR3 protein is CASSLQGAENQPQHF. DNA of the CDR3: TGCGCCAGCAGCTTGCAGGGGGCAGAAAATCAGCCCCAGCATTTT.

The J gene is TRBJ2-5, the V gene TRBV7-9; TRBD1 matches at 8 bases. CDR3 length: 14 amino acids. J gave up 2 bases and V 5 bases, and 4 bases lay outside the gene matches. Looked up from germline, CDR1 is SEHNR and CDR2 is FQNEAQ (reference sequence). This CDR3 is CASSRGTGQETQYF. In DNA form, the CDR3 reads TGTGCCAGCAGCCGAGGGACAGGACAAGAGACCCAGTACTTC.

The chain is built from TRBV2 and TRBJ1-5; D is perhaps TRBD1 (5 bases). The CDR3 covers 13 residues. Germline V gene sequence: CDR1 SNHLY, CDR2 FYNNEI. V lost 4 bases, J lost 4 bases, and 8 bases lay in between. CDR3 nucleotides: TGTGCCAGCAGTGTACAGGCTAATCAGCCCCAGCATTTT. Residues: CASSVQANQPQHF.

The gene calls are TRBV6-6 and TRBJ1-2; tentative D call: TRBD1 (6 bases). Trimming left V 7 bases short and J 0 bases short, with 12 bases between. The CDR3 covers 14 residues. Germline V gene lookup returns CDR1 MNHNY and CDR2 SVGAGI (reference sequence). The CDR3 sequence: CASTMDRSNYGYTF. The CDR3 DNA follows: TGTGCCAGCACCATGGACAGATCTAACTATGGCTACACCTTC.

This rearrangement joins TRBV5-8 to TRBJ2-7, with TRBD2 matching 13 bases. CDR3 length equals 18 residues. The germline V gene has CDR1 SGHTS and CDR2 YDEGEE. V lost 4 bases to trimming and J lost 2 bases; unmatched junction nucleotides: 12. The chain's CDR3 is CASSPGLAGRLITYEQYF. CDR3 coding DNA: TGTGCCAGCAGCCCGGGACTAGCGGGACGTCTGATCACCTACGAGCAGTACTTC.

CDR3 coding DNA: TGCGCCAGCAGCACGGGACTCTCTGAAGCTTTCTTT. Its translation: CASSTGLSEAFF. The V and J genes are TRBV5-1 and TRBJ1-1; a weak D match, TRBD1 (5 bases). Deletions cut 4 bases from V and 6 bases from J, with 10 bases between. The germline CDR1 and CDR2 sequences are SGHRS and YFSETQ. The CDR3 runs 12 residues. The full variable domain, with the rest looked up from reference TRBV5-1 and TRBJ1-1, is KAGVTQTPRYLIKTRGQQVTLSCSPISGHRSVSWYQQTPGQGLQFLFEYFSETQRNKGNFPGRFSGRQFSNSRSEMNVSTLELGDSALYLCASSTGLSEAFFGQGTRLTVV.

V is TRBV3-1 (or the pseudogene TRBV3-2) and J is TRBJ1-2; D possibly corresponds to TRBD1 (5 bases). The CDR3 has 14 amino acids. Germline V gives CDR1 LGHDT, CDR2 YNNKEL (reference sequence). Trimming pared 5 bases from V and 4 bases from J, leaving 14 bases between. The CDR3 DNA reads as TGTGCCAGCAGCGCACAGGCATCTCCCTATGGCTACACCTTC. Translated: CASSAQASPYGYTF.

The gene calls are TRBV11-2 and TRBJ1-2; 7 bases fit TRBD1. V lost 6 bases and J lost 5; bases outside the gene matches: 3. The length of the CDR3 is 12 residues. Germline V gene sequence: CDR1 SGHAT, CDR2 FQNNGV. CDR3 DNA sequence: TGTGCCAGCAGTTTGGGACAGTATGGCTACACCTTC. It yields the protein CASSLGQYGYTF.

V usage is TRBV5-1 and J usage is TRBJ2-3, with D tentatively TRBD2 (7 bases). Germline CDR1 reads SGHRS; CDR2 reads YFSETQ. The V end was cut by 7 bases, the J end by 2 bases, with 17 bases between. This CDR3 region has 15 residues. The CDR3 DNA reads TGCGCCAGCCGTCGGGGCGGGGGCTCCACAGATACGCAGTATTTT. Translating it yields CASRRGGGSTDTQYF.

This chain uses TRBV4-2 with TRBJ2-1; TRBD2 might be the D (6 bases). In germline, CDR1 is LGHNA, CDR2 YNFKEQ. The CDR3 has 16 amino acids. V lost 1 base and J 0 bases, leaving 10 bases between the germline ends. The DNA of the CDR3 is TGTGCCAGCAGCCAAGTCGCGGGAACCTCCTACAATGAGCAGTTCTTC. Its protein is CASSQVAGTSYNEQFF.

This clone has just a few counts. This chain links TRBV28 with TRBJ1-5; D ambiguous. V was trimmed by 6 bases and J by 4 bases, leaving 22 bases between them. Germline V gene lookup returns CDR1 MDHEN and CDR2 SYDVKM. The CDR3 has 17 residues. The CDR3 sequence is CASSLPGEGQQNQPQHF. The CDR3 DNA reads as TGTGCCAGCAGCCTCCCCGGTGAGGGTCAGCAGAATCAGCCCCAGCATTTT.

The chain links TRBV7-9 to TRBJ2-3; TRBD1 is a possible D gene (7 bases). The germline CDR1 and CDR2 sequences are SEHNR and FQNEAQ (reference sequence). The CDR3 totals 14 residues. V gave up 4 bases and J gave up 4 bases, with 12 bases separating them. CDR3 in DNA: TGTGCCAGCAGCTCCACAGGGGAGGCAGATACGCAGTATTTT. It specifies CASSSTGEADTQYF.

In this sample, this clone turned up a few times. The chain is built from TRBV4-1 and TRBJ2-2; D not certain. CDR3 length: 14 amino acids. Germline V gives CDR1 MGHRA, CDR2 YSYEKL. Trimming cost V 1 base and J 7 bases, with 10 bases left between them. The CDR3 reads CASSQGGYGGELFF. The CDR3 DNA reads as TGCGCCAGCAGCCAAGGAGGATATGGCGGGGAGCTGTTTTTT.

The chain carries TRBV7-2 and TRBJ2-3; 7 positions agree with TRBD2. The CDR3 consists of 17 residues. Germline-derived CDR1 and CDR2 are SGHTA and FQGNSA. Trimming cost V 0 bases and J 0 bases; bases outside gene matches: 6. CDR3 protein: CASSLAALAASTDTQYF. CDR3 in DNA: TGTGCCAGCAGCTTAGCGGCCCTAGCGGCTAGCACAGATACGCAGTATTTT.

This clone was seen only a few times. The chain recombines TRBV29-1 with TRBJ2-1; TRBD2 might be the D (5 bases). V shed 4 bases and J shed 2 bases, with 9 bases lying between them. This CDR3 comprises 13 residues. Per germline, CDR1 SQVTM and CDR2 ANQGSEA. The CDR3 bases are TGCAGCGTTGGAGCCGGGACCTACAATGAGCAGTTCTTC. This sequence encodes CSVGAGTYNEQFF.